The 8 T cell receptor beta chains presented below share a single source sample, sequenced in a study of shared clonotypes between healthy human individuals. Assay: immunoSEQ multiplex PCR; the TCRdb copy retains only in-frame clones and omits some. The sample yields some 2,500,000 clones, 85% to 95% seen once. Specimen: naive CD4+ T cells from PBMCs. Stated subset: CD45RA+ positively selected. The receptors shown here come from a man aged 18 to 35 in good health. Some clones in this sample may be carry-over from other donors' samples.

The rearrangement joins TRBV6-1 to TRBJ1-5, with no clear D. V dropped 1 base and J dropped 12 bases, with 16 bases sitting between them. The CDR3 totals 14 residues. The germline V gene has CDR1 MNHNS and CDR2 SASEGT. The CDR3 spells CASSEGPLGYRQHF. The CDR3 bases are TGTGCCAGCAGTGAAGGGCCCCTGGGCTATCGCCAGCATTTT.

The V call is TRBV28, the J call TRBJ1-2; the match to TRBD1 covers 9 bases. The CDR3 sequence is 15 residues long. CDR1 MDHEN and CDR2 SYDVKM come from the germline V gene. V lost 7 bases to trimming and J lost 10 bases; unmatched junction nucleotides: 16. The CDR3 coding sequence is TGTGCCAGCACCCTCGCCTTAGGGACAGGGTTAGTCTACACCTTC. Translation: CASTLALGTGLVYTF.

The CDR3 DNA is TGTGCCAGCAGTAACCCTAGCGGGAGAGGCAATGAGCAGTTCTTC. Translation gives CASSNPSGRGNEQFF. The gene calls are TRBV6-5 and TRBJ2-1, with 10 bases identical to TRBD2. The germline gives CDR1 MNHEY, CDR2 SVGAGI. V gave up 5 bases and J gave up 6 bases; unmatched junction bases: 7. The length of the CDR3 is 15 residues.

The chain has TRBV7-9 and TRBJ2-7; 7 bases map to TRBD2. Germline assignment: CDR1 SEHNR and CDR2 FQNEAQ (reference sequence). After removal of 2 bases from V and 3 bases from J, the junction contained 10 bases not matched to a gene. The CDR3 spans 16 residues. CDR3 sequence: CASSLFPLGGVYEQYF. CDR3 in DNA: TGTGCCAGCAGCTTATTTCCCCTGGGAGGGGTCTACGAGCAGTACTTC.

The rearrangement joins TRBV6-5 to TRBJ1-5; 9 bases are shared with TRBD1. V was clipped by 5 bases and J by 6 bases; unmatched bases: 5. The CDR3 length is 14 residues. Per the germline V gene, CDR1 is MNHEY and CDR2 is SVGAGI. CDR3 sequence: CASSRDREGQPQHF. The CDR3 DNA reads as TGTGCCAGCAGTCGGGACAGGGAGGGTCAGCCCCAGCATTTT.

The V gene is TRBV28, the J gene TRBJ1-4; 7 nucleotides agree with TRBD1. In germline, CDR1 is MDHEN, CDR2 SYDVKM. This CDR3 is 16 amino acids long. Trimming at V came to 7 bases and at J to 3 bases, leaving 11 bases not matched to a gene. CDR3 amino acids: CASKGASTGSNEKLFF. The CDR3 DNA reads TGTGCCAGCAAGGGGGCCTCCACAGGGTCTAATGAAAAACTGTTTTTT.

J is TRBJ1-2 and V is TRBV28; perhaps TRBD1 as D (5 bases). This CDR3 contains 13 residues. Germline V CDR1 and CDR2: MDHEN, SYDVKM. V was trimmed by 6 bases and J by 3 bases, leaving 11 bases between them. The CDR3 loop reads CASSPQAYYGYTF. In DNA form, the CDR3 reads TGTGCCAGCAGCCCACAGGCTTACTATGGCTACACCTTC.

The table lists this clone with a count of one. The genes are TRBV4-1 and TRBJ2-1; perhaps TRBD2 as D (5 bases). V gave up 0 bases and J gave up 4 bases, with 10 bases separating them. Germline CDR1 reads MGHRA; CDR2 reads YSYEKL. This CDR3 is built from 15 residues. The CDR3 sequence is CASSQDPGVYNEQFF. For the CDR3, the DNA is TGCGCCAGCAGCCAAGACCCCGGGGTTTACAATGAGCAGTTCTTC.